These 5 T cell receptor beta chains share one sample of origin, sequenced in a study of siplizumab effects on memory and regulatory T cells. Using immunoSEQ multiplex PCR, the repertoire was profiled, and TCRdb retains in-frame clones only, with some absent. The sample yields 99,000 or so clones, about 93% seen once. Input material: Tregs sorted from blood. All receptors come from a human donor in good health.

J is TRBJ1-3 and V is TRBV29-1, with D possibly TRBD1 on 5 matching bases. CDR1 is SQVTM and CDR2 is ANQGSEA in the germline V gene. Between the trimmed V and J ends, which lost 5 bases and 7 bases, there was a span of 24 bases. CDR3 length: 16 residues. The chain's CDR3 is CSVRLPGPQSDNTIYF. CDR3 sequence (DNA): TGCAGCGTTCGTCTCCCGGGACCCCAATCTGACAACACCATATATTTT.

This chain links TRBV6-1 with TRBJ1-1, with unresolved D. Germline loops: CDR1 MNHNS, CDR2 SASEGT. The germline V and J ends were trimmed by 2 bases and 11 bases, with 15 bases remaining between them. The CDR3 sequence is 13 residues long. In DNA form, the CDR3 reads TGTGCCAGCAGTGAAAGCCTACGTGGGTGGGCTTTCTTT. Translated: CASSESLRGWAFF.

This clone turned up a few times. The V gene is TRBV14, the J gene TRBJ1-3; 8 nucleotides match TRBD1. The CDR3 is made up of 15 amino acids. Germline V CDR1 and CDR2: SGHDN, FVKESK. V lost 2 bases, J lost 5 bases, and 5 bases stayed unmatched. CDR3 DNA: TGTGCCAGCAGCCAACTCAGGGGGCCCAGAAACACCATATATTTT. Its translation: CASSQLRGPRNTIYF.

This clone was detected a few times. CDR3 region: CARKQGKNDGYTF. The CDR3 DNA follows: TGTGCCAGGAAACAGGGGAAGAATGATGGCTACACCTTC. This chain joins TRBV6-4 and TRBJ1-2, with TRBD1 matching 7 bases. The CDR3 extends over 13 amino acids. The V segment lost 9 bases and the J segment 6 bases; nucleotides outside the gene matches: 10. CDR1 is MRHNA and CDR2 is SNTAGT in the germline V gene.

This chain uses TRBV5-1 with TRBJ1-5, with D possibly TRBD1 on 5 matching bases. The germline CDR1 and CDR2 sequences are SGHRS and YFSETQ. V lost 4 bases and J 5 bases, leaving 10 bases between the germline ends. CDR3 length: 13 residues. CDR3 in DNA: TGCGCCAGCAGCCACAGAGGGGATCAGCCCCAGCATTTT. Protein: CASSHRGDQPQHF.